The 18 T cell receptor beta chains below all came from one sample that was sequenced in a study of cytomegalovirus exposure and HLA in healthy donors. The assay was immunoSEQ multiplex PCR, and TCRdb's table has in-frame clones only and misses some. Of roughly 190,000 clones in the sample, around nine tenths are singletons; the top ten hold about 7.7%. Sequenced input: PBMCs. The source is a man aged 25-45 years in good health and CMV-seropositive.

The chain recombines TRBV4-3 with TRBJ2-4; 8 bases fit TRBD2. Germline V gene lookup returns CDR1 LGHNA and CDR2 YSLEER. The V segment lost 4 bases and the J segment 0 bases; nucleotides outside the gene matches: 8. This CDR3 has 17 amino acids. In DNA, the CDR3 is TGCGCCAGCAGCCCCCTGAGCGGGGGCTCAGCCAAAAACATTCAGTACTTC. Translating it yields CASSPLSGGSAKNIQYF.

This clone was seen a few times. This chain links TRBV7-3 with TRBJ2-1, with D possibly TRBD2 on 5 matching bases. V lost 5 bases, J lost 0 bases, and 11 bases lay in between. The length of the CDR3 is 15 residues. Germline CDR1 is SGHTA and CDR2 is FQGTGA. Here the CDR3 DNA reads TGTGCCAGCAGCAGCGACTATAACTCCTACAATGAGCAGTTCTTC. This gives the protein CASSSDYNSYNEQFF. Supplemented by reference TRBV7-3 and TRBJ2-1, the full variable domain reads GAGVSQTPSNKVTEKGKYVELRCDPISGHTALYWYRQSLGQGPEFLIYFQGTGAADDSGLPNDRFFAVRPEGSVSTLKIQRTERGDSAVYLCASSSDYNSYNEQFFGPGTRLTVL.

This clone has only a few counts. This sequence joins TRBV4-3 and TRBJ2-1, with 12 bases identical to TRBD2. After removal of 2 bases from V and 6 bases from J, the junction contained 2 bases not matched to a gene. CDR3 length equals 15 residues. The germline V gene has CDR1 LGHNA and CDR2 YSLEER. CDR3 protein: CASSQTGLAGNEQFF. The CDR3 DNA reads as TGCGCCAGCAGCCAAACGGGACTAGCGGGCAATGAGCAGTTCTTC.

V usage is TRBV19 and J usage is TRBJ1-2; D ambiguous. Trimming removed 5 bases from V and 4 bases from J, with 11 bases in between. The CDR3 is 13 amino acids. The germline V gene has CDR1 LNHDA and CDR2 SQIVND (reference sequence). The CDR3 region is CASSGLTRYGYTF. The CDR3 coding sequence is TGTGCCAGTAGTGGGTTGACACGCTATGGCTACACCTTC.

The chain joins TRBV7-9 to TRBJ1-4, with D maybe TRBD1 (6 bases). The CDR3 covers 15 residues. Trimming pared 8 bases from V and 8 bases from J, leaving 21 bases between. Germline assignment: CDR1 SEHNR and CDR2 FQNEAQ (reference sequence). The CDR3 bases are TGTGCCAGCCGCCTGGCGGGGGCGGGTGGCGAAAAACTGTTTTTT. This encodes CASRLAGAGGEKLFF.

The rearrangement uses TRBV2 and TRBJ2-3, with 7 bases matching TRBD1. The germline gives CDR1 SNHLY, CDR2 FYNNEI. The V segment lost 8 bases and the J segment 2 bases; nucleotides outside the gene matches: 10. The CDR3 runs 15 residues. This CDR3 is CASAVQGQNTDTQYF. The CDR3 DNA reads as TGTGCCAGCGCTGTCCAGGGACAGAACACAGATACGCAGTATTTT. Full variable domain (missing parts from reference TRBV2 and TRBJ2-3): EPEVTQTPSHQVTQMGQEVILRCVPISNHLYFYWYRQILGQKVEFLVSFYNNEISEKSEIFDDQFSVERPDGSNFTLKIRSTKLEDSAMYFCASAVQGQNTDTQYFGPGTRLTVL.

This clone was recorded only once. This chain links TRBV7-2 with TRBJ2-1; TRBD1 agrees at 12 bases. V lost 5 bases, J lost 3 bases, and 11 bases stayed unmatched. The CDR3 covers 18 residues. Per the germline V gene, CDR1 is SGHTA and CDR2 is FQGNSA. The CDR3 here is CASSDRDRGPSYYNEQFF. DNA of the CDR3: TGTGCCAGCAGCGACCGGGACAGGGGGCCCTCTTACTACAATGAGCAGTTCTTC.

The chain employs TRBV5-1 and TRBJ1-1; D unclear. The ends were cut back, 0 bases at V and 2 bases at J, with 8 bases in the middle. The germline V gene encodes CDR1 SGHRS and CDR2 YFSETQ. There are 14 residues in the CDR3. The CDR3 spells CASSLASANTEAFF. The CDR3, as DNA: TGCGCCAGCAGCTTGGCCTCAGCCAACACTGAAGCTTTCTTT.

The V gene is TRBV10-3, the J gene TRBJ1-5; D not certain. This CDR3 is 13 amino acids long. CDR1 and CDR2 (germline): ENHRY, SYGVKD. V lost 7 bases and J 5 bases, leaving 12 bases between the germline ends. The DNA of the CDR3 is TGTGCCATCATGGCAGGCCGGGATCAGCCCCAGCATTTT. It encodes CAIMAGRDQPQHF.

CDR3 loop: CAWRRAGTNTGELFF. CDR3 coding DNA: TGTGCCTGGCGAAGGGCAGGTACGAACACCGGGGAGCTGTTTTTT. The chain has TRBV30 and TRBJ2-2; D gene ambiguous. Germline V lookup: CDR1 GTSNPN, CDR2 SVGIG (reference sequence). V lost 5 bases and J lost 0, with 13 bases in between. The CDR3 contains 15 residues.

This clone was counted a single time. The rearrangement joins TRBV2 to TRBJ2-2; 9 nucleotides align to TRBD1. V shed 8 bases and J 4 bases; nucleotides not matched to a gene: 8. This CDR3 is 15 amino acids long. Germline V gene data show CDR1 as SNHLY and CDR2 as FYNNEI. CDR3 bases: TGTGCCAGCGACCTTACGGGACAGGGCACCGGGGAGCTGTTTTTT. The encoded protein is CASDLTGQGTGELFF.

This sequence joins TRBV6-5 and TRBJ2-3, with a possible D match to TRBD2 (5 bases). V was pared by 6 bases and J by 2 bases, with 9 bases between. The CDR3 has 13 residues. Germline assignment: CDR1 MNHEY and CDR2 SVGAGI. The DNA for the CDR3 is TGTGCCAGCAGGGAGGTCCTCACAGATACGCAGTATTTT. Encoded protein: CASREVLTDTQYF.

This chain joins TRBV7-8 and TRBJ1-5; D unresolved. CDR3 length: 17 amino acids. V lost 2 bases and J 6 bases, leaving 20 bases between the germline ends. Per germline, CDR1 SGHVS and CDR2 FQNEAQ. DNA for the CDR3: TGTGCCAGCAGCTTAAAATCCCGTCTGGATCGTAGTCAGCCCCAGCATTTT. The encoded protein is CASSLKSRLDRSQPQHF.

This clone was found once. V is TRBV18 and J is TRBJ2-1; possibly TRBD1 for D (5 bases). This CDR3 spans 14 amino acids. Trimming removed 6 bases from V and 8 bases from J, with 17 bases in between. Germline assignment: CDR1 KGHSH and CDR2 LQKENI. The CDR3 DNA sequence: TGTGCCAGCTCCACCGGCGGCAGGGTAGATGAGCAGTTCTTC. Translating gives CASSTGGRVDEQFF.

J is TRBJ2-1 and V is TRBV29-1, with a possible D match to TRBD2 (6 bases). CDR1 is SQVTM, CDR2 ANQGSEA, per germline. V was trimmed by 7 bases and J by 5 bases, leaving 21 bases between them. The CDR3 extends over 15 amino acids. The CDR3 loop is CSERRYGSWDNEQFF. The CDR3 DNA reads TGCAGCGAGCGACGATACGGGAGTTGGGACAATGAGCAGTTCTTC.

This clone was seen more than once but under ten times. The rearrangement links TRBV27 to TRBJ1-5; maybe TRBD1 (5 bases). Germline assignment: CDR1 MNHEY and CDR2 SMNVEV (reference sequence). The CDR3 has 13 amino acids. The V end lost 0 bases, the J end lost 15 bases, and 15 bases lay between the germline ends. CDR3 amino acids: CASSLSGDPTWHF. The CDR3 nucleotides are TGTGCCAGCAGTTTATCGGGGGACCCGACGTGGCATTTT.

V usage is TRBV15 and J usage is TRBJ2-5, with a possible D match to TRBD2 (7 bases). Germline V CDR1 and CDR2: LNHNV, YYDKDF (reference sequence). The CDR3 is made up of 14 amino acids. V shed 5 bases and J shed 7 bases, with 17 bases lying between them. The CDR3 nucleotides are TGTGCCACCAGCCTCGGACAGACGGGAGGGACCCAGTACTTC. Protein product: CATSLGQTGGTQYF.

This sequence joins TRBV9 and TRBJ1-3, with TRBD1 identical over 12 bases. The V segment lost 1 base and the J segment 4 bases; nucleotides outside the gene matches: 9. The CDR3 covers 18 residues. Germline assignment: CDR1 SGDLS and CDR2 YYNGEE. The CDR3 sequence: CASSVSPGQGARGNTIYF. CDR3 sequence (DNA): TGTGCCAGCAGCGTATCTCCGGGACAGGGGGCACGGGGAAACACCATATATTTT. The full variable domain, rest sourced from reference TRBV9 and TRBJ1-3, is DSGVTQTPKHLITATGQRVTLRCSPRSGDLSVYWYQQSLDQGLQFLIQYYNGEERAKGNILERFSAQQFPDLHSELNLSSLELGDSALYFCASSVSPGQGARGNTIYFGEGSWLTVV.